Detailed here is one TCR beta chain. What this receptor recognizes is not known. Base quality data are lacking; no much larger clone is found one base away. TCRbeta CDR3 regions were amplified from genomic DNA using the immunoSEQ Assay, a bias-controlled multiplex PCR. As for the authors' bioinformatics: Nucleated cell counts per sample were estimated from amplification of reference gene primers within the assay. To quantify the absolute abundance of each unique TCRbeta CDR3 rearrangement, sequence reads were collapsed and filtered. For each sample, productive Simpson clonality was calculated as the square root of Simpson's diversity index over productive rearrangements. Not all clones reach the TCRdb copy of this immuneACCESS table, which keeps in-frame sequences only. Checked studies attribute under half of the gap to unresolved V genes and leave the rest unexplained. Clonal size and the V and J genes are those of that table, whereas D and trimming came from the DNA. Across this sample there are over 200,000 clones, with approximately 78% seen only once. The biggest ten clones account for approximately 12% of the sample.

Collaborating institutions collected whole blood in K2EDTA tubes following their own protocols. For TCRbeta analysis, collaborators shipped samples as frozen whole blood, isolated PBMCs, or DNA extracted from either of those sample types. The CDR1 and CDR2 encoded by the germline V gene (reference sequence) are MNHEY and SMNVEV. The CDR3 spans 15 residues, from the cysteine through the phenylalanine. The retained sequence is limited to the CDR3, 45 bases, with the frame set at the first base. Relative to germline, V is missing 5 bases and J is missing 8 bases, with 13 bases of the junction outside any gene match. The data belong to a study of blood T cell repertoires in COVID-19 (dated by TCRdb to the early 2020s). Broadly, across the study: The collaborator samples originated in the United States, Italy and Spain and spanned the acute and convalescent phases of COVID-19. The repertoires were made available in a free public database intended to serve as a resource for research on the immune response to SARS-CoV-2. The sample metadata nearly always contained a de-identified subject ID, COVID-19 status, age in years and sex. Where HLA class I and class II types were available, the types were taken from metadata supplied by the sample provider, not from assay-based typing. Samples were obtained from the ongoing ImmuneRACE study (first 160 participants) and from 1,254 subjects provided by 6 global collaborators. The prospective study material was composed of cDNA or gDNA derived from T cells, B-cell-depleted T cells, or PBMCs. Subjects who had been exposed to COVID-19, were actively infected with it, or had recovered from it provided the deeply sampled blood TCRbeta repertoires that made up the dataset.

Study-wide findings and limitations: How much clinical and demographic metadata was included differed by source and by participant, and the metadata was provided uncurated.

This clonotype originated in a woman aged 40 to 55 with acute or convalescent COVID-19. The chain was built from TRBV27 and TRBJ1-2, and TRBD1 aligns with 8 junction nucleotides. Sample: peripheral blood. CDR3 sequence: CASSPLGQGPWGYTF. At the DNA level, the sequence is TGTGCCAGCAGTCCACTCGGACAGGGCCCCTGGGGCTACACCTTC.